This T cell receptor (beta chain) emerged from a study of radiotherapy plus CTLA-4 blockade in lung cancer. Findings of the study overall: Per reports, early blood T cell clone dynamics, plus interferon-beta, forecast response most strongly. Blood saw expansion of tumor-derived TCR clones after radiotherapy plus ipilimumab.

Only in-frame clones appear in the TCRdb table, and some are missing; sequencing was by immunoSEQ multiplex PCR. Of tens of thousands of clones listed, about 74% are singletons. The germline V and J ends were trimmed by 4 bases and 0 bases, with 8 bases remaining between them. The germline gives CDR1 SGHTA, CDR2 FQGNSA. The length of the CDR3 is 14 residues. Treatment of patients with chemo-refractory metastatic non-small-cell lung cancer consisted of focal radiation plus CTLA-4 blockade with ipilimumab. With regard to this clone: Its matching antigen is unknown.

The material sequenced was peripheral blood, taken from a patient treated with radiotherapy plus ipilimumab. This clonotype was obtained from a human donor with non-small cell lung cancer who had stable disease on radiotherapy plus ipilimumab. This chain links TRBV7-2 with TRBJ2-3; maybe TRBD1 (6 bases). The CDR3 loop is CASSSGQSTDTQYF. CDR3 nucleotides: TGTGCCAGCAGCTCCGGACAGAGCACAGATACGCAGTATTTT.